The clone carrying this T cell receptor (beta chain) showed up many times. Its antigen is undetermined. These data are taken from a study of regulatory T cells in long-lasting Graves disease. CDR1 DFQATT and CDR2 SNEGSKA come from the germline V gene (reference sequence). This CDR3 contains 14 residues. V dropped 1 base and J dropped 2 bases, with 12 bases sitting between them. CDR3-region Arm-PCR and iRepertoire HTBI primers produced the TCR beta libraries. Each CDR3 protein gets one entry after TCRdb re-called the multiplex PCR reads with MiXCR. The sample carries around 500,000 distinct CDR3 sequences, about 16% recorded once. Study-level findings and limits: TRBV28, TRBJ1-2 and TRBJ2-5 were segments that persistent disease favored.

Documented time point: newly diagnosed GD, antithyroid drugs for less than 3 months. The authors made the TCR library using RNA they extracted from PBMCs. The patient group derived from an endocrinology department in Xi'an, China. The same specimen was also included in a second study, on T cells in Graves' hyperthyroidism and ophthalmopathy.

Specimen: peripheral blood mononuclear cells (PBMCs), collected at new diagnosis, from a patient treated with antithyroid drugs. The sequence derives from a woman aged 35-65 years with Graves disease. The chain recombines TRBV20-1 with TRBJ2-7; possible D gene TRBD1, 5 bases. The CDR3 sequence is CSARVPTVTYEQYF. In nucleotides, the CDR3 is TGCAGTGCTAGAGTTCCGACAGTGACCTACGAGCAGTACTTC.